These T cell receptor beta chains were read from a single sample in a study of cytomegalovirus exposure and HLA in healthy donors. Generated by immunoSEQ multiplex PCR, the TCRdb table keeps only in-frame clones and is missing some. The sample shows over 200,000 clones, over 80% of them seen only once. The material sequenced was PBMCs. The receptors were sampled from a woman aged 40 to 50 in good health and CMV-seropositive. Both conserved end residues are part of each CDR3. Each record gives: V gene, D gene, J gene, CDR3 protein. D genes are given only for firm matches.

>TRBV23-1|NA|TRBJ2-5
CASSQSSGMYQETQYF
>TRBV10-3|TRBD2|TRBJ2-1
CAIRTWTSGSTYNEQFF
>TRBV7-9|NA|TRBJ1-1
CASKSDDMNTEAFF
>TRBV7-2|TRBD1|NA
CASSLVGTGVAADTQHF
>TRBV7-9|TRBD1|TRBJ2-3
CASSPRTGETDTQYF
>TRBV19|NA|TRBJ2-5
CASSAGETQYF
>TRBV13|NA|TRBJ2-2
CASSLGGLPHRELFF
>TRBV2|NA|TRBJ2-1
CASSTQTYNEQFF
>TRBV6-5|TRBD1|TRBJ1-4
CASSSDRGGEKLFF
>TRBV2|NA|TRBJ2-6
CASSAGSGANVLTF
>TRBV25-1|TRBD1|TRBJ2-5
CASAPGTGLQETQYF
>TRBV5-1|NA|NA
CASLIFGTSPYEQYF
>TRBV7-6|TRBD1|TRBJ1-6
CASSLAIFRGDSPLHF
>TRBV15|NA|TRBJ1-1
CATSTKRNTEAFF
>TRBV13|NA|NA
CASTQTQGPYEQYF
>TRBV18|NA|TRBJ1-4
CASSSSGGLNEKLFF
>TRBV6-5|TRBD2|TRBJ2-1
CASSYSSSGDNEQFF
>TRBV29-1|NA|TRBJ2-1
CSVRPRIAALNYNEQFF
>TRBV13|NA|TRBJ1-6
CASSFQAFSNSPLHF
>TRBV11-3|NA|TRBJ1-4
CASSLAPVPTNEKLFF
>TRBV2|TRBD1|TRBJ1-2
CASSEARQGGVGYTF
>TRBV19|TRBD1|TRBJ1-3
CASSIKRRQGNSGNTIYF
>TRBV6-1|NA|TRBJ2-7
CASSEAGALNEQYF
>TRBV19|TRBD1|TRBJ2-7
CASSPGQVYEQYF
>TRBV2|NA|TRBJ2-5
CASSLDSGETQYF
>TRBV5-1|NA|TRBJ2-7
CASSSDIAYEQYF
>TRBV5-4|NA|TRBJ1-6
CASSLVGASSYNSPLHF
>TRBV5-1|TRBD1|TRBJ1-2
CASSSIGGEGASSGYTF
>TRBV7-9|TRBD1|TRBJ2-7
CASSLLGQGTYEQYF
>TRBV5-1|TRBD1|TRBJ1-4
CASSSGQATNEKLFF
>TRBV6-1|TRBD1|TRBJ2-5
CASRRDSLQETQYF